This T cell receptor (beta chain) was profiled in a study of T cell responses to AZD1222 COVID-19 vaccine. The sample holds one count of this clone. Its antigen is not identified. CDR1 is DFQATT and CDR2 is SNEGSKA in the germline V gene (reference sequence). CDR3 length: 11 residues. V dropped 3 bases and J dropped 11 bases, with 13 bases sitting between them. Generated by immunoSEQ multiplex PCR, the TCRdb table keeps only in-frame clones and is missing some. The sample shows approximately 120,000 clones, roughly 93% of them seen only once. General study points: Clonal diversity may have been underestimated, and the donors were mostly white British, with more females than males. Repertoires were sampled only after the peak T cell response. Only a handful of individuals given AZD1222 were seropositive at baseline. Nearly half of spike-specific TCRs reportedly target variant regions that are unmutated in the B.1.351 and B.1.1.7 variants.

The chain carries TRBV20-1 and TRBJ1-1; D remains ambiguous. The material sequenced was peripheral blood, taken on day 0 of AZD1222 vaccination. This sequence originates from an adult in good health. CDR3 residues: CSARAGVGAFF. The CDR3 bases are TGCAGTGCTAGGGCTGGGGTCGGGGCTTTCTTT.